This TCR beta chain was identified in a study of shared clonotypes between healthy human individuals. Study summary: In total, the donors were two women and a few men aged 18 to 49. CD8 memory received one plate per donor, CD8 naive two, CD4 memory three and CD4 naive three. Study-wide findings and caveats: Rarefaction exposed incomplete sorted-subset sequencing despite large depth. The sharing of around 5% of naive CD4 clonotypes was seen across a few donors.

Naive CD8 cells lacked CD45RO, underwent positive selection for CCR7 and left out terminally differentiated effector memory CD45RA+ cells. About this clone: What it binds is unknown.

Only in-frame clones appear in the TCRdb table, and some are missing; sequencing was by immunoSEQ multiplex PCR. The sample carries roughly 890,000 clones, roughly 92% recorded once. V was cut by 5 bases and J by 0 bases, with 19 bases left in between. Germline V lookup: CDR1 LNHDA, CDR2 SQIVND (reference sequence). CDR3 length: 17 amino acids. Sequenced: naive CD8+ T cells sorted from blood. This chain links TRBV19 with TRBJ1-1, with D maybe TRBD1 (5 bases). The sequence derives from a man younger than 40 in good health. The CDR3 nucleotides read TGTGCCAGTAGTCCGGTCCAGGGAGGGAAAATGAACACTGAAGCTTTCTTT. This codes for CASSPVQGGKMNTEAFF.